A single sample gave rise to the 29 T cell receptor beta chains below, sequenced in a study of cytomegalovirus exposure and HLA in healthy donors. 60 Vbeta and 13 Jbeta primers were used in PCR. The table came from immunoSEQ multiplex PCR; TCRdb's copy has only in-frame clones and leaves some out. This sample lists more than 200,000 clones; its ten largest clones have approximately 0.98%. Sequencing was performed on PBMCs. The source of these receptors is a young woman in good health and CMV-seropositive.

The chain is built from TRBV5-1 and TRBJ2-7, with D perhaps matching TRBD2 (7 bases). From germline, CDR1 is SGHRS and CDR2 YFSETQ. V lost 0 bases, J lost 2 bases, and 12 bases lay in between. The CDR3 spans 15 residues. CDR3 region: CASSLVGEGAYEQYF. Here the CDR3 DNA reads TGCGCCAGCAGCTTGGTGGGGGAGGGGGCCTACGAGCAGTACTTC.

The chain recombines TRBV4-1 with TRBJ1-1; D is possibly TRBD1 (6 bases). This CDR3 comprises 15 residues. Trimming took 8 bases from V and 3 from J, leaving 19 bases between them. CDR1 is MGHRA, CDR2 YSYEKL, per germline. The chain's CDR3 is CASRGAPGGHTEAFF. CDR3 bases: TGCGCCAGCCGGGGGGCCCCGGGAGGGCACACTGAAGCTTTCTTT.

CDR3 sequence reads: CASSHVSREETEAFF. DNA of the CDR3: TGCGCCAGCAGCCACGTAAGCCGGGAGGAAACTGAAGCTTTCTTT. The chain combines TRBV4-1 with TRBJ1-1; D is ambiguous. This CDR3 has 15 amino acids. Germline CDR1 and CDR2: MGHRA and YSYEKL. V was pared by 3 bases and J by 5 bases, with 16 bases between.

The rearrangement uses TRBV19 and TRBJ2-5, with 12 bases matching TRBD2. The CDR3 totals 15 residues. Germline V gene lookup returns CDR1 LNHDA and CDR2 SQIVND (reference sequence). The ends lost 5 bases at V and 3 bases at J; junction bases unmatched: 4. CDR3 DNA sequence: TGTGCCAGTAGTCCACGACTAGCGGGAGAAGAGACCCAGTACTTC. Translated: CASSPRLAGEETQYF. Complete variable domain (other parts from reference TRBV19 and TRBJ2-5): DGGITQSPKYLFRKEGQNVTLSCEQNLNHDAMYWYRQDPGQGLRLIYYSQIVNDFQKGDIAEGYSVSREKKESFPLTVTSAQKNPTAFYLCASSPRLAGEETQYFGPGTRLLVL.

The V gene is TRBV18, the J gene TRBJ2-2, with 10 bases that match TRBD1. V shed 4 bases and J 4 bases; nucleotides not matched to a gene: 6. The CDR3 is 16 residues long. The V gene's germline CDR1 is KGHSH and CDR2 LQKENI. The CDR3: CASSRGTGVTTGELFF. Written as DNA, the CDR3 is TGTGCCAGCTCACGCGGGACAGGGGTGACCACCGGGGAGCTGTTTTTT.

The chain is built from TRBV2 and TRBJ2-2, with no clear D. V lost 5 bases and J lost 7, with 8 bases in between. CDR1 and CDR2 (germline): SNHLY, FYNNEI. The CDR3 loop spans 12 amino acids. The CDR3 loop is CASSFFLGELFF. The CDR3 bases are TGTGCCAGCAGTTTTTTTCTCGGGGAGCTGTTTTTT.

The J gene is TRBJ2-3, the V gene TRBV10-2; 10 bases match TRBD2. Looked up from germline, CDR1 is WSHSY and CDR2 is SAAADI. Trimming at V came to 5 bases and at J to 1 base, leaving 6 bases not matched to a gene. The CDR3 length is 16 residues. As DNA, the CDR3 is TGCGCCAGCAGTCAGCGGGAGGGCCCTCGCACAGATACGCAGTATTTT. Amino acid sequence: CASSQREGPRTDTQYF.

This chain links TRBV28 with TRBJ1-1; unclear D gene. CDR1 is MDHEN and CDR2 is SYDVKM in the germline V gene. Trimming removed 3 bases from V and 0 bases from J, with 5 bases in between. The CDR3 is 13 amino acids. CDR3 in DNA: TGTGCCAGCAGTTTTCAGATGAACACTGAAGCTTTCTTT. Translating gives CASSFQMNTEAFF.

The rearrangement joins TRBV18 to TRBJ1-2, with no clear D. Germline loops: CDR1 KGHSH, CDR2 LQKENI. The CDR3 totals 13 residues. V lost 0 bases and J 8 bases, leaving 10 bases between the germline ends. For the CDR3, the DNA is TGTGCCAGCTCACCACCCTCACGGGAAGGCTACACCTTC. Translated, it gives CASSPPSREGYTF.

The V call is TRBV5-4, the J call TRBJ2-1; no reliable D call. Trimming removed 3 bases at V and 0 bases at J, with 10 bases between. Germline V gives CDR1 SGHNT, CDR2 YYREEE (reference sequence). The CDR3 is made up of 15 amino acids. The CDR3 spells CASSSPPPSYNEQFF. CDR3 bases: TGTGCCAGCAGCTCCCCCCCTCCCTCCTACAATGAGCAGTTCTTC.

The genes are TRBV6-5 and TRBJ2-7; D perhaps matches TRBD2 (6 bases). This CDR3 contains 15 residues. V lost 0 bases to trimming and J lost 2 bases, with 11 bases between them. Germline CDR1 is MNHEY and CDR2 is SVGAGI. The CDR3 coding sequence is TGTGCCAGCAGTTACTCTGGGGGAGGCCCCTACGAGCAGTACTTC. Translating gives CASSYSGGGPYEQYF.

The chain has TRBV27 and TRBJ2-7, with D perhaps matching TRBD1 (5 bases). Between the trimmed V and J ends, which lost 5 bases and 0 bases, there was a span of 14 bases. This CDR3 spans 15 amino acids. From germline, CDR1 is MNHEY and CDR2 SMNVEV (reference sequence). As DNA, the CDR3 is TGTGCCAGCAGTCCGACAGAACTCAGCTCCTACGAGCAGTACTTC. Protein product: CASSPTELSSYEQYF.

The CDR3 region has the DNA TGCGCCAGCAGCACCCGACTAGCGGGGAAAATGGAGCAGTTCTTC. Translating it yields CASSTRLAGKMEQFF. The chain carries TRBV4-3 and TRBJ2-1; the match to TRBD2 covers 11 bases. V shed 5 bases and J 10 bases; nucleotides not matched to a gene: 10. Germline values: CDR1 LGHNA, CDR2 YSLEER. The CDR3 totals 15 residues.

The rearrangement uses TRBV5-4 and TRBJ2-1, with 8 nucleotides matching TRBD2. The germline gives CDR1 SGHNT, CDR2 YYREEE (reference sequence). CDR3 length: 14 residues. Trimming removed 3 bases from V and 4 bases from J; junction bases left unmatched: 3. The DNA of the CDR3 is TGTGCCAGCAGCTCGGGAGGGGTTTACAATGAGCAGTTCTTC. Its translation: CASSSGGVYNEQFF.

The chain links TRBV4-3 to TRBJ2-5, with TRBD2 matching over 14 bases. This CDR3 spans 18 amino acids. Unmatched junction bases numbered 5, after V lost 0 bases and J lost 2 bases. Germline CDR1 LGHNA, CDR2 YSLEER. CDR3 loop: CASSQDGLAGGFQETQYF. The CDR3 coding sequence is TGCGCCAGCAGCCAAGATGGACTAGCGGGGGGATTTCAAGAGACCCAGTACTTC.

The chain has TRBV9 and TRBJ2-4; D might be TRBD1 (5 bases). This CDR3 is 16 amino acids long. Trimming cost V 3 bases and J 8 bases, with 21 bases left between them. Germline V gene data show CDR1 as SGDLS and CDR2 as YYNGEE. This CDR3 reads CASSETQGRNGDIQYF. CDR3 nucleotide sequence: TGTGCCAGCAGCGAGACCCAGGGTCGTAACGGTGACATTCAGTACTTC.

Here the CDR3 DNA reads TGTGCCAGCAGTTCTCCCCCGACCATAGGGGGCTACGAGCAGTACTTC. It yields the protein CASSSPPTIGGYEQYF. V gene TRBV6-5 combines with J gene TRBJ2-7; a possible D gene is TRBD1 (6 bases). The CDR3 is 16 amino acids. V shed 4 bases and J shed 3 bases, with 19 bases lying between them. Germline CDR1 MNHEY, CDR2 SVGAGI.

V is TRBV7-9 and J is TRBJ1-1; D is ambiguous. The V end lost 2 bases, the J end lost 4 bases, and 11 bases lay between the germline ends. The germline gives CDR1 SEHNR, CDR2 FQNEAQ (reference sequence). This CDR3 comprises 14 residues. The CDR3 coding sequence is TGTGCCAGCAGCTTACGGGAGGATGGCACTGAAGCTTTCTTT. Translated: CASSLREDGTEAFF.

J is TRBJ2-2 and V is TRBV9; D may be TRBD1 (5 bases). The V and J ends lost 3 bases and 1 base respectively, with 7 bases between them. This CDR3 is built from 14 residues. The germline V gene has CDR1 SGDLS and CDR2 YYNGEE. The CDR3 DNA reads TGTGCCAGCAGCGCGACAGTGAACACCGGGGAGCTGTTTTTT. Protein: CASSATVNTGELFF.

J is TRBJ2-7 and V is TRBV15; no definite D call. Trimming removed 0 bases at V and 6 bases at J, with 6 bases between. The CDR3 consists of 12 residues. CDR1 is LNHNV, CDR2 YYDKDF, per germline (reference sequence). The CDR3 nucleotides read TGTGCCACCAGCAGAGATTCAGGCGAGCAGTACTTC. Translated, it gives CATSRDSGEQYF.

The CDR3 here is CASSSGQMYYSGNTIYF. In nucleotides, the CDR3 is TGTGCCAGCAGCAGCGGACAGATGTACTATTCTGGAAACACCATATATTTT. The chain carries TRBV5-6 and TRBJ1-3, with a possible D match to TRBD1 (6 bases). Trimming stripped 4 bases from V and 1 base from J, with 18 bases between. The CDR3 is 17 residues long. From germline, CDR1 is SGHDT and CDR2 YYEEEE.

The gene calls are TRBV7-6 and TRBJ1-1, with a tentative D call TRBD1 (5 bases). The CDR3 contains 13 residues. CDR1 and CDR2 (germline): SGHVS, FNYEAQ. The V end was cut by 5 bases, the J end by 5 bases, with 12 bases between. The CDR3 DNA is TGTGCCAGCAGCCCGTTCGGGGGGACTGAAGCTTTCTTT. It codes for CASSPFGGTEAFF.

This sequence joins TRBV15 and TRBJ2-7, with D perhaps TRBD2 (6 bases). The V and J ends lost 0 bases and 2 bases respectively, with 14 bases between them. The CDR3 consists of 16 residues. Germline lookup yields CDR1 LNHNV and CDR2 YYDKDF (reference sequence). CDR3 coding DNA: TGTGCCACCAGCAGAGAGGATGCTAGCGAGGCCTACGAGCAGTACTTC. It specifies CATSREDASEAYEQYF.

The chain recombines TRBV25-1 with TRBJ1-4, with D unclear. The CDR3 is 15 amino acids. Per the germline V gene, CDR1 is MGHDK and CDR2 is SYGVNS. Trimming left V 0 bases short and J 1 base short, with 6 bases between. CDR3 loop: CASSEYIVTNEKLFF. CDR3 DNA sequence: TGTGCCAGCAGTGAATATATCGTAACTAATGAAAAACTGTTTTTT.

The rearrangement uses TRBV25-1 and TRBJ2-3; 8 nucleotides line up with TRBD1. The germline V gene encodes CDR1 MGHDK and CDR2 SYGVNS. CDR3 size: 16 residues. Trimming removed 0 bases from V and 4 bases from J; junction bases left unmatched: 6. In DNA, the CDR3 is TGTGCCAGCAGTGAATACGCAGGGGGCGGCCCAGATACGCAGTATTTT. Translated, it gives CASSEYAGGGPDTQYF.

The chain links TRBV11-2 to TRBJ1-2; D possibly corresponds to TRBD1 (5 bases). Germline V CDR1 and CDR2: SGHAT, FQNNGV. This CDR3 has 15 amino acids. The ends were cut back, 1 base at V and 3 bases at J, with 12 bases in the middle. CDR3 region: CASSLGPREYYGYTF. CDR3 in DNA: TGTGCCAGCAGCTTAGGGCCCAGGGAATACTATGGCTACACCTTC.

The genes are TRBV18 and TRBJ2-1, with 7 bases identical to TRBD2. V lost 2 bases, J lost 7 bases, and 8 bases stayed unmatched. The CDR3 totals 15 residues. Per germline, CDR1 KGHSH and CDR2 LQKENI. The CDR3 DNA reads as TGTGCCAGCTCACCATCGGACGGGGAGGGGAATGAGCAGTTCTTC. Encoded protein: CASSPSDGEGNEQFF.

The chain couples TRBV29-1 to TRBJ2-7; 12 nucleotides line up with TRBD2. Germline-derived CDR1 and CDR2 are SQVTM and ANQGSEA. CDR3 length: 16 residues. Losses at the gene ends were 4 bases for V and 3 bases for J; bases not matched to a gene: 10. The CDR3 nucleotides are TGCAGCGTTGCACTAGCGGGAGGAGGTTCCTTCTACGAGCAGTACTTC. It translates to CSVALAGGGSFYEQYF.

The V call is TRBV4-3, the J call TRBJ2-7; 8 bases agree with TRBD2. Germline V gene lookup returns CDR1 LGHNA and CDR2 YSLEER. The CDR3 length is 15 residues. V shed 1 base and J 3 bases; nucleotides not matched to a gene: 5. The CDR3 DNA sequence: TGCGCCAGCAGCCAAGCCCGGGGGGGCAACTACGAGCAGTACTTC. It encodes CASSQARGGNYEQYF.